This TCR beta chain was captured in a study of blood T cell repertoires in COVID-19. Study at large: T cells, B-cell-depleted T cells, or PBMCs provided the cDNA or gDNA that served as material.

The data were produced by immunoSEQ multiplex PCR, yet TCRdb's version contains in-frame clones alone and is incomplete. In the table there are around 310,000 clones, roughly 89% of which are singletons. V gave up 4 bases and J gave up 15 bases; unmatched junction bases: 6. The CDR3 has 12 residues. Germline CDR1 is KGHDR and CDR2 is SFDVKD. The sequencing input was peripheral blood. The receptor was derived from a woman between 40 and 50 years old with COVID-19, enrolled during active disease. This chain connects TRBV24-1 to TRBJ2-1; 9 positions match TRBD1. In DNA, the CDR3 is TGTGCCACCAGTGAACAGGGGGCCCGGATGTTCTTC. This encodes CATSEQGARMFF.